These T cell receptor beta chains were read from a single sample in a study of cytomegalovirus exposure and HLA in healthy donors. Only in-frame clones appear in the TCRdb table, and some are missing; sequencing was by immunoSEQ multiplex PCR. The table includes about 160,000 clones, roughly 80% detected once. Sequencing was performed on PBMCs. The origin of the receptors is a woman aged 45-65 years in good health and CMV-seronegative. Each CDR3 is given with its conserved first and last residue. D genes are given only for firm matches. The size of a clone is reported for some rows only, either as once, few or many, or as a class for expanded clones.

v_gene	j_gene	abundance	d_gene	CDR3aa	CDR3nt
TRBV7-9	TRBJ2-5	NA	TRBD1	CSSSSDRGLMYQETQYF	TGTTCCAGCAGCTCCGACAGGGGGCTCATGTACCAAGAGACCCAGTACTTC
TRBV2	TRBJ2-4	NA	NA	CASSKDSGNIQYF	TGTGCCAGCAGTAAGGATTCAGGAAACATTCAGTACTTC
TRBV7-9	TRBJ1-2	once	TRBD1	CASSPQTGAYGYTF	TGTGCCAGCAGCCCGCAGACAGGGGCCTATGGCTACACCTTC
TRBV4-1	TRBJ2-7	NA	TRBD2	CASSQNGLAGSYEQYF	TGCGCCAGCAGCCAAAACGGCCTAGCGGGCTCCTACGAGCAGTACTTC
TRBV7-7	TRBJ2-5	NA	NA	CASSLDAGSGETQYF	TGTGCCAGCAGCTTAGATGCGGGGTCGGGAGAGACCCAGTACTTC
TRBV27	TRBJ1-1	NA	TRBD1	CASRGPTGGPLLTEAFF	TGTGCCAGCAGGGGTCCGACAGGGGGGCCTCTGTTGACTGAAGCTTTCTTT
TRBV19	TRBJ2-7	NA	TRBD1	CASSIRDRVSYEQYF	TGTGCCAGTAGTATCAGGGACAGGGTCTCCTACGAGCAGTACTTC
TRBV29-1	TRBJ2-7	NA	TRBD2	CSVLLASHPYEQYF	TGCAGCGTATTACTAGCGTCTCACCCCTACGAGCAGTACTTC
TRBV7-6	TRBJ2-7	NA	TRBD1	CASSHPGQGYEQYF	TGTGCCAGCAGTCACCCGGGACAGGGCTACGAGCAGTACTTC
TRBV7-2	TRBJ2-5	few	TRBD2	CASSPTGGRETQYF	TGTGCCAGCAGCCCCACCGGCGGGAGGGAGACCCAGTACTTC
TRBV4-3	TRBJ1-2	NA	NA	CASSQALDRTTNYGYTF	TGCGCCAGCAGCCAAGCCCTTGACAGGACGACTAACTATGGCTACACCTTC
TRBV6-1	TRBJ2-3	NA	NA	CASSAFYRENTQYF	TGTGCCAGCAGTGCTTTCTACAGGGAAAATACGCAGTATTTT
TRBV6-1	TRBJ1-5	NA	TRBD1	CASSPTGVQPQHF	TGTGCCAGCAGCCCAACAGGGGTCCAGCCCCAGCATTTT
TRBV7-8	TRBJ1-1	NA	NA	CASSRVGGRGATEAFF	TGTGCCAGCAGCAGAGTAGGTGGTCGGGGGGCGACTGAAGCTTTCTTT
TRBV19	TRBJ1-1	NA	TRBD1	CASSCGQGACTAEAFF	TGTGCCAGTAGTTGCGGACAGGGGGCTTGTACCGCTGAAGCTTTCTTT
TRBV6-5	TRBJ2-5	NA	NA	CASSYSGGREETQYF	TGTGCCAGCAGTTACTCGGGGGGTAGGGAAGAGACCCAGTACTTC
TRBV18	TRBJ1-5	NA	TRBD1	CASSRQGAGNQPQHF	TGTGCCAGCTCGCGACAGGGGGCTGGCAATCAGCCCCAGCATTTT
TRBV5-8	TRBJ2-1	NA	TRBD2	CASSSPSGGGSYNEQFF	TGTGCCAGCAGCTCCCCCAGCGGCGGGGGGTCCTACAATGAGCAGTTCTTC
TRBV11-2	TRBJ1-4	NA	TRBD1	CAITPGQEGRRWVFF	TGTGCCATCACCCCGGGACAGGAGGGACGGCGGTGGGTGTTTTTT
TRBV7-9	TRBJ1-1	NA	TRBD1	CASSSGTGSNTEAFF	TGTGCCAGCAGCTCCGGGACAGGGTCGAACACTGAAGCTTTCTTT
TRBV7-2	TRBJ2-7	NA	NA	CASSLFSGPAYEQYF	TGTGCCAGCAGTCTATTTAGCGGACCTGCCTACGAGCAGTACTTC
TRBV7-9	TRBJ2-7	NA	NA	CASAFVGHEQYF	TGTGCCAGCGCCTTTGTGGGGCACGAGCAGTACTTC
TRBV14	TRBJ2-1	NA	NA	CASSHRGRNNEQFF	TGTGCCAGCAGCCACCGGGGAAGAAACAATGAGCAGTTCTTC
TRBV5-4	TRBJ2-7	few	TRBD1	CASSSQGDDEQYF	TGTGCCAGCAGCTCGCAGGGGGACGACGAGCAGTACTTC
TRBV4-2	TRBJ2-3	NA	TRBD2	CASSPGTSGQTDTQYF	TGTGCCAGCAGCCCGGGGACTAGCGGGCAGACAGATACGCAGTATTTT
TRBV5-6	TRBJ2-2	NA	NA	CASSSRWSTGELFF	TGTGCCAGCAGTAGCCGCTGGAGCACCGGGGAGCTGTTTTTT
TRBV11-2	TRBJ2-5	once	TRBD1	CASSQVRTGVQETQYF	TGTGCCAGCAGCCAGGTTAGGACAGGGGTTCAAGAGACCCAGTACTTC
TRBV27	TRBJ1-1	NA	NA	CASSGRRGIRNTEAFF	TGTGCCAGTTCAGGGAGGAGAGGGATAAGGAACACTGAAGCTTTCTTT
TRBV4-1	TRBJ2-5	NA	NA	CASSQEIGRAGAQYF	TGCGCCAGCAGCCAAGAAATTGGCAGGGCAGGGGCCCAGTACTTC